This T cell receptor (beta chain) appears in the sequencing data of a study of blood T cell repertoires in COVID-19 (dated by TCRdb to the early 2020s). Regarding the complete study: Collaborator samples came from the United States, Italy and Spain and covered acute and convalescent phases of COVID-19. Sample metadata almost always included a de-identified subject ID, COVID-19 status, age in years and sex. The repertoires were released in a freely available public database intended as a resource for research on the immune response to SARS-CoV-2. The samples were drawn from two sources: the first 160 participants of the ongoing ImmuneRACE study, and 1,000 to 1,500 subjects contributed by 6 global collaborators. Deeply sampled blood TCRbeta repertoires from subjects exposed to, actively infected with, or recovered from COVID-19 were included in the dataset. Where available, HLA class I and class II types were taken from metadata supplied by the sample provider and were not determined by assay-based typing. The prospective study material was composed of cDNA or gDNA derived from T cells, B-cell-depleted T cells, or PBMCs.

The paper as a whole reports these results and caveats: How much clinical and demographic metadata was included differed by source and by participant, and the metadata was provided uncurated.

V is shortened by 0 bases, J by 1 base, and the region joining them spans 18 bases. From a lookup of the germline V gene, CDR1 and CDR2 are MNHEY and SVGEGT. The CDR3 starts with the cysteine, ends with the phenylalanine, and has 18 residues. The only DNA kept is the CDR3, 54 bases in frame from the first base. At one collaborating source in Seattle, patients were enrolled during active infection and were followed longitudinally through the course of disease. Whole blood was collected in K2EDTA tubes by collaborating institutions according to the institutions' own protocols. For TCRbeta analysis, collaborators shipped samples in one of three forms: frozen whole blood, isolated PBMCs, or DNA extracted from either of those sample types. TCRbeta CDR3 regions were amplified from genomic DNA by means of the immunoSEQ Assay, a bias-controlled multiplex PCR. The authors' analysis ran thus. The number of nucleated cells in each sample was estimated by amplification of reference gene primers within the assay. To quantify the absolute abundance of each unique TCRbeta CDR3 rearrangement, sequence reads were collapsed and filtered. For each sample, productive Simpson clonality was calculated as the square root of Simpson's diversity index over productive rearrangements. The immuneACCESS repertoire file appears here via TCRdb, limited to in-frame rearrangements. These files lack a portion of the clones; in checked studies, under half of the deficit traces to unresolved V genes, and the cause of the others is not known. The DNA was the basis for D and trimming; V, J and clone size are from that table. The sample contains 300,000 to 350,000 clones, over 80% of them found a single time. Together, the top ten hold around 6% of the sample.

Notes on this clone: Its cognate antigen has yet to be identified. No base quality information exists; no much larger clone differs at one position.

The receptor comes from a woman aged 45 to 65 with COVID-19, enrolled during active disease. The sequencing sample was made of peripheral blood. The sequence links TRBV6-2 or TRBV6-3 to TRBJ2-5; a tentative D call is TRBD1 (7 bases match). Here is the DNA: TGTGCCAGCAGTTACTCGATGGGGCAGGGGGGACTCCAAGAGACCCAGTACTTC. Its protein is CASSYSMGQGGLQETQYF.